The entry below gives a single TCR beta chain sequence along with its context. This sample is part of a study of blood T cell repertoires in COVID-19. Study details: Samples of COVID-19 (acute and convalescent) were obtained from the United States, Italy and Spain. Nucleic acid was either cDNA or gDNA, and it came from T cells, B-cell-depleted T cells, or PBMCs.

This CDR3 has 12 residues. Germline assignment: CDR1 MNHEY and CDR2 SVGEGT. V was cut by 10 bases and J by 3 bases, with 9 bases left in between. As originally analysed: Estimated nucleated cell counts came from reference gene primer amplification. The data were produced by immunoSEQ multiplex PCR, yet TCRdb's version contains in-frame clones alone and is incomplete. V, J and clone size were drawn from that table, and D and trimming were deduced from the DNA. The sample holds more than 150,000 clones; around four fifths are singletons and the top ten take roughly 7.3%. Sequences were obtained from PBMCs or T cells enriched from blood (not recorded which). The origin of this receptor is a woman in her fifties or sixties who had recovered from COVID-19. The V and J genes are TRBV6-2 or TRBV6-3 and TRBJ2-2, with D uncertain. CDR3 sequence: CATSVYTGELFF. Here the CDR3 DNA reads TGTGCCACCAGCGTATACACCGGGGAGCTGTTTTTT.